This T cell receptor beta chain was obtained from a study of T cells in Graves' hyperthyroidism and ophthalmopathy. The CDR3 consists of 14 residues. Germline lookup yields CDR1 MDHEN and CDR2 SYDVKM. V lost 7 bases and J lost 3, with 16 bases in between. Study outcomes and limitations: Most clonotypes expanded in thyroid above 0.001 were likewise present in blood.

Amplification of TCR beta CDR3 regions was performed using RNA transcripts as template. First-round RT-PCR targeting the TCR CDR3 was performed with the HTBI primer set. TCRdb re-analysed the multiplex PCR reads in MiXCR, keeping a single row per CDR3 protein. The sample shows more than 500,000 distinct CDR3 sequences, around 13% of them seen only once. There are many counts of this clonotype. The antigen remains undetermined. This TCR was sampled from a woman between 40 and 55 years old with Graves' hyperthyroidism. Sample: blood. V gene TRBV28 combines with J gene TRBJ2-7; D ambiguous. The CDR3 coding sequence is TGTGCCAGCACCATCGAAGCGACGGGCTACGAGCAGTACTTC. Amino acids: CASTIEATGYEQYF.